The sequence of this TCR beta chain was determined in a study of blood T cell repertoires in COVID-19. Background on the study: PBMCs, B-cell-depleted T cells, or T cells were the source of the cDNA or gDNA that made up the material.

The J segment lost 7 bases and the V segment lost 5 bases, leaving 10 bases of the junction unmatched. The germline V gene encodes CDR1 SGHAT and CDR2 FQNNGV. The CDR3 length is 16 residues. Profiling relied on immunoSEQ multiplex PCR, and the TCRdb table lists in-frame clones only, not all of them. This sample has over 130,000 clones, with around 79% found just once. Living in about two dozen US areas, the participants were between roughly 18 and 95 years of age. Each participant's cohort was designated according to participant-reported clinical history. The receptor comes from a woman in her forties or fifties who had recovered from COVID-19. The chain links TRBV11-2 to TRBJ2-1; 11 nucleotides agree with TRBD1. Sample: PBMCs or T cells enriched from blood (not recorded which). The CDR3 loop is CASSLRGTGGGNEQFF. Here the CDR3 DNA reads TGTGCCAGCAGCCTACGGGGGACAGGGGGTGGTAATGAGCAGTTCTTC.